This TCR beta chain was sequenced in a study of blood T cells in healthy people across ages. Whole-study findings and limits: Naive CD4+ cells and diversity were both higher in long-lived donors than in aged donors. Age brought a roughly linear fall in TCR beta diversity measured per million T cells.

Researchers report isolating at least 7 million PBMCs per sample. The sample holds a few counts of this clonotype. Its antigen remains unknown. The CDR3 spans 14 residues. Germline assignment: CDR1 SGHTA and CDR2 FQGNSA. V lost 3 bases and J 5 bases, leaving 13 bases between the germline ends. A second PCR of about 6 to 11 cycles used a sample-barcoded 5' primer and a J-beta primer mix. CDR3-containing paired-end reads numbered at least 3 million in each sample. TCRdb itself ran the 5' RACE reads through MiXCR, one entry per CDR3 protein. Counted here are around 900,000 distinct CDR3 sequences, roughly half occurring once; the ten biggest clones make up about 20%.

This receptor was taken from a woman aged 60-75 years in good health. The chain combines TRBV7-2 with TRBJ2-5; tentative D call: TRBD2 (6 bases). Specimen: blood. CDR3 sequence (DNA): TGTGCCAGCAGCTTCCGGGAGTCGGGTGAGACCCAGTACTTC. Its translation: CASSFRESGETQYF.